The present T cell receptor (beta chain) was sequenced within a study of identical twins. TCRdb redid the calling of the 5' RACE reads with MiXCR, one entry per CDR3 protein. The sample holds 1.5 million or so distinct CDR3 sequences; 25% to 35% are singletons and the top ten take less than 0.35%. Study-wide findings and caveats: Beta out-of-frame twin sharing showed a weaker excess. Model-predicted out-of-frame TCR alpha sharing fell below observed values in monozygotic twins.

CDR1 is KGHDR, CDR2 SFDVKD, per germline. CDR3 length equals 13 residues. As concerns this clonotype: Its target is not known.

Only healthy Caucasians were included as donors. The TCR sequence derives from a newborn girl in good health. This chain uses TRBV24-1 with TRBJ2-5, with D unresolved. Near its end, the DNA agrees better with TRBJ2-1, so the J call may be wrong. Sequenced sample: cord blood. CDR3 in amino acids: CATSDFPQETQFF. CDR3 sequence (DNA): TGTGCCACCAGTGATTTCCCCCAAGAGACCCAGTTCTTC.